This T cell receptor (beta chain) stems from a study of blood T cells in healthy people across ages. Overall study findings and caveats: Naive T cell percentage showed a strong correlation with the diversity of TCR beta.

Using a J-beta primer mix together with a sample-barcoded 5' primer, a second PCR was run for about 6 to 12 cycles. A template-switch adaptor that had 12 random nucleotides put a tag on each cDNA molecule. Every sample produced at least 2.5 million CDR3-containing paired-end reads. TCRdb re-called the 5' RACE reads with MiXCR, one entry per CDR3 protein. The sample shows about 1,600,000 distinct CDR3 sequences, roughly 45% of them seen only once. CDR1 SQVTM and CDR2 ANQGSEA come from the germline V gene. CDR3 length equals 11 residues. V was trimmed by 4 bases and J by 4 bases, leaving 7 bases between them. Total RNA amounts of at least 5.5 micrograms were extracted per sample. This clonotype was seen only a few times. Its antigen is undetermined.

Specimen: blood. The chain has TRBV29-1 and TRBJ1-2, with a possible D match to TRBD1 (5 bases). The sequence derives from a woman aged 18-29 years in good health. The CDR3 loop is CSVGGTYGYTF. As DNA, the CDR3 is TGCAGCGTTGGAGGGACCTATGGCTACACCTTC.